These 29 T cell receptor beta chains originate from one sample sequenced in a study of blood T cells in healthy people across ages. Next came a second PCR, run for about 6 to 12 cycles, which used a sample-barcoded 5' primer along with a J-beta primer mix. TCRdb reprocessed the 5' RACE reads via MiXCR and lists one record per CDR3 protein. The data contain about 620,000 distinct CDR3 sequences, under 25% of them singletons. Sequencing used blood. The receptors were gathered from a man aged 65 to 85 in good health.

The chain's CDR3 is CASSIQLVREKLFF. Here the CDR3 DNA reads TGTGCCAGCAGTATACAACTAGTTCGGGAAAAACTGTTTTTT. The chain joins TRBV28 to TRBJ1-4, with unresolved D. V was pared by 5 bases and J by 8 bases, with 15 bases between. Germline-derived CDR1 and CDR2 are MDHEN and SYDVKM. This CDR3 region has 14 residues.

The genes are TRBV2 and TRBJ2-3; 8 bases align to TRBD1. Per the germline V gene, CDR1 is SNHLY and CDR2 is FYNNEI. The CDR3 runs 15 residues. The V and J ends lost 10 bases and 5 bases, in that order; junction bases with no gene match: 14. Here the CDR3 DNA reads TGTGCCACCCAGGGGGCTAGCCCAGGCGGAGATACGCAGTATTTT. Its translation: CATQGASPGGDTQYF.

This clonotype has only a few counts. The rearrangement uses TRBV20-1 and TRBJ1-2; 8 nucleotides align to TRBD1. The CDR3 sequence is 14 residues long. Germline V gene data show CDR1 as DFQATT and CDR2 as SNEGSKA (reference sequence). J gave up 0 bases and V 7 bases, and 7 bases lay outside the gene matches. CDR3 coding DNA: TGCAGTGACCCGGACAGGGAAGCTAACTATGGCTACACCTTC. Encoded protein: CSDPDREANYGYTF.

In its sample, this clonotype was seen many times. This CDR3 reads CASSARTGNSYNEQFF. Here the CDR3 DNA reads TGCGCCAGCAGCGCGCGGACCGGTAACTCCTACAATGAGCAGTTCTTC. This chain links TRBV5-1 with TRBJ2-1; no clear D gene. Trimming cost V 4 bases and J 0 bases, with 14 bases left between them. The CDR3 extends over 16 amino acids. Germline-derived CDR1 and CDR2 are SGHRS and YFSETQ.

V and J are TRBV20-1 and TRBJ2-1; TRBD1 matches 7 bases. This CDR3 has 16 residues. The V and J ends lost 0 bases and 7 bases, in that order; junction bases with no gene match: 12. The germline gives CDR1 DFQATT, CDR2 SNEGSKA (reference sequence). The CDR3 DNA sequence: TGCAGTGCTAGAGATTACACAGGGGCTATGGGGAATGAGCAGTTCTTC. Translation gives CSARDYTGAMGNEQFF.

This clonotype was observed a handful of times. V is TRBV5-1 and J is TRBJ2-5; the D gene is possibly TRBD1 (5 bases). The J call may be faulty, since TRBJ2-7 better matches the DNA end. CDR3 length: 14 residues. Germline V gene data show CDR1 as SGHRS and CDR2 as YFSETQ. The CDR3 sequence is CASSLDAGWYEQYF. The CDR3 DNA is TGCGCCAGCAGCTTGGATGCAGGGTGGTACGAGCAGTACTTC.

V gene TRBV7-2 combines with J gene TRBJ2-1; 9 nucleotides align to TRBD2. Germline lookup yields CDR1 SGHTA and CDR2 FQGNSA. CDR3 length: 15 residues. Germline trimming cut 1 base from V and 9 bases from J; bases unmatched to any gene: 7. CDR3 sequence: CASSLEGLAGLEQFF. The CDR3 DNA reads TGTGCCAGCAGCTTAGAGGGCCTAGCGGGACTTGAGCAGTTCTTC.

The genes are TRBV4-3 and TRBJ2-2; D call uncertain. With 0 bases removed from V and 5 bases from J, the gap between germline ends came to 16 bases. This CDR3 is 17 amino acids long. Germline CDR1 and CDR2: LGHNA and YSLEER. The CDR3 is CASSQDVIPLRTGELFF. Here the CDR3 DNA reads TGCGCCAGCAGCCAAGACGTGATCCCTTTAAGGACCGGGGAGCTGTTTTTT.

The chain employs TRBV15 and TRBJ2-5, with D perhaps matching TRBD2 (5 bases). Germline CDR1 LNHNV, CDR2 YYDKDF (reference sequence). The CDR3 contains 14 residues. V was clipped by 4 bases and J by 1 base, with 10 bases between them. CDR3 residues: CATSKGAVQETQYF. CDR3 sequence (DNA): TGTGCCACCAGCAAGGGAGCGGTCCAAGAGACCCAGTACTTC. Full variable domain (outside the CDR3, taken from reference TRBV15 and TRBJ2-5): DAMVIQNPRYQVTQFGKPVTLSCSQTLNHNVMYWYQQKSSQAPKLLFHYYDKDFNNEADTPDNFQSRRPNTSFCFLDIRSPGLGDTAMYLCATSKGAVQETQYFGPGTRLLVL.

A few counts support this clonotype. The CDR3 spells CASSLGQDGCGYTF. CDR3 nucleotide sequence: TGTGCCAGCAGCTTAGGGCAGGATGGCTGTGGCTACACCTTC. The rearrangement uses TRBV7-9 and TRBJ1-2; D is ambiguous. This CDR3 contains 14 residues. Trimming took 1 base from V and 7 from J, leaving 13 bases between them. Germline CDR1 is SEHNR and CDR2 is FQNEAQ (reference sequence). Complete variable domain (other parts from reference TRBV7-9 and TRBJ1-2): DTGVSQNPRHKITKRGQNVTFRCDPISEHNRLYWYRQTLGQGPEFLTYFQNEAQLEKSRLLSDRFSAERPKGSFSTLEIQRTEQGDSAMYLCASSLGQDGCGYTFGSGTRLTVV.

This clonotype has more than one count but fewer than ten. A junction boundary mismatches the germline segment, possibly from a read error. CDR3 loop: CASSPKGEQHF. CDR3 nucleotides: TGTGCCAGCAGCCCCAAGGGCGAGCAGCACTTC. This rearrangement joins TRBV7-8 to TRBJ2-7; D call uncertain. CDR1 and CDR2 (germline): SGHVS, FQNEAQ. The CDR3 runs 11 residues.

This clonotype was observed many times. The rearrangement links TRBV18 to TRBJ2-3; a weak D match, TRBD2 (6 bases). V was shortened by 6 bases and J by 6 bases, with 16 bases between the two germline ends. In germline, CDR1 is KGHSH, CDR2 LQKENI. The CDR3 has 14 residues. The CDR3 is CASSGSGLLDTQYF. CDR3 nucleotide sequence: TGTGCCAGCTCGGGGAGCGGGCTTCTCGATACGCAGTATTTT.

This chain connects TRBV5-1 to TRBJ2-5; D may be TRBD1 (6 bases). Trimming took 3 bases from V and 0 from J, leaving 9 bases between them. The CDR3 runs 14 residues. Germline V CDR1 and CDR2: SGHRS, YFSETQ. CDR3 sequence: CASSWGQDQETQYF. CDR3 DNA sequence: TGCGCCAGCAGCTGGGGACAAGACCAAGAGACCCAGTACTTC.

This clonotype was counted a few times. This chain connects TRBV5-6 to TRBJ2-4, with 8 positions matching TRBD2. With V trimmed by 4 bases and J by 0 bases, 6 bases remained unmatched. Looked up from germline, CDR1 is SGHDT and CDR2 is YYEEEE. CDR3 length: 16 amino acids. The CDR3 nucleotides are TGTGCCAGCAGCGGGAGGCTAGCGGGAGCCAAAAACATTCAGTACTTC. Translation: CASSGRLAGAKNIQYF.

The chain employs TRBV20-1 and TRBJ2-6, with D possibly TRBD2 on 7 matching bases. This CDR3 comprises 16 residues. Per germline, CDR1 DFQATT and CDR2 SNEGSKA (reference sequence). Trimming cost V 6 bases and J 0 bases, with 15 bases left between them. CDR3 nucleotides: TGCAGTGCCCGGACAGCGGGGATCTCTGGGGCCAACGTCCTGACTTTC. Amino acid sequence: CSARTAGISGANVLTF.

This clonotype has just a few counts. The CDR3 loop reads CSVDKDGKETQYF. CDR3 DNA sequence: TGCAGCGTTGACAAGGACGGAAAAGAGACCCAGTACTTC. This chain uses TRBV29-1 with TRBJ2-5; D remains ambiguous. The V end lost 3 bases, the J end lost 3 bases, and 11 bases lay between the germline ends. CDR1 and CDR2 from the germline V gene are SQVTM and ANQGSEA. This CDR3 contains 13 residues.

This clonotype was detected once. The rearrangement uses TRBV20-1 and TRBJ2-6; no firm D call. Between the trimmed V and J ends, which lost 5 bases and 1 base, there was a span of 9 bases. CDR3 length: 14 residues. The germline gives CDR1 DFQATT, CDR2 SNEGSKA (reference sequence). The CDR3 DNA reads TGCAGTGCTGCTAGTGCGTCTGGGGCCAACGTCCTGACTTTC. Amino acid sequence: CSAASASGANVLTF.

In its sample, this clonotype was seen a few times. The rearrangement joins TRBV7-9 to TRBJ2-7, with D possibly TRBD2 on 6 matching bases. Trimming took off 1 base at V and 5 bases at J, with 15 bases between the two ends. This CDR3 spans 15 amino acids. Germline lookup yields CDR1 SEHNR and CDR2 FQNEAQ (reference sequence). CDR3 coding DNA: TGTGCCAGCAGCTTAGGGGTCGGGAGTCTAGACGAGCAGTACTTC. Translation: CASSLGVGSLDEQYF. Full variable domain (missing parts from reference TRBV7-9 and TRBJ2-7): DTGVSQNPRHKITKRGQNVTFRCDPISEHNRLYWYRQTLGQGPEFLTYFQNEAQLEKSRLLSDRFSAERPKGSFSTLEIQRTEQGDSAMYLCASSLGVGSLDEQYFGPGTRLTVT.

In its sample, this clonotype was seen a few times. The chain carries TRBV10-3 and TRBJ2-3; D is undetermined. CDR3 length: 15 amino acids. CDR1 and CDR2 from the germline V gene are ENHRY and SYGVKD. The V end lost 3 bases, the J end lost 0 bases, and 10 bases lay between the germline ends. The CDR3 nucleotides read TGTGCCATCAGTGAACCCACTATTAGCACAGATACGCAGTATTTT. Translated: CAISEPTISTDTQYF.

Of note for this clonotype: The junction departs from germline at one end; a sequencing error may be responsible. This CDR3 reads CAGSHLAGEQFF. The CDR3 DNA is TGTGCCGGCAGCCACTTGGCCGGGGAGCAGTTCTTC. The V gene is TRBV3-1, the J gene TRBJ2-5, with unresolved D. The J call may be mistaken, given a closer DNA end match to TRBJ2-1. The CDR3 loop spans 12 amino acids. CDR1 and CDR2 from the germline V gene are LGHDT and YNNKEL (reference sequence).

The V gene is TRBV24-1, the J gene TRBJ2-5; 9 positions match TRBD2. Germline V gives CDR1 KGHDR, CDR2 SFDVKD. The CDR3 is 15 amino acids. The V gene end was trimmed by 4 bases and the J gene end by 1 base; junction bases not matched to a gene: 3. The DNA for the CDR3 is TGTGCCACCAGTGAGCCGACTAGCGGCCAAGAGACCCAGTACTTC. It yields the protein CATSEPTSGQETQYF.

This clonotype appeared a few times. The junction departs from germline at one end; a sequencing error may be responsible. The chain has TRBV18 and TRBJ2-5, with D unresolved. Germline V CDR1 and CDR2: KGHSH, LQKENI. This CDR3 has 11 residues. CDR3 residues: CASSPDVPRDF. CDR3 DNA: TGTGCCAGCTCACCGGACGTCCCCCGAGATTTC.

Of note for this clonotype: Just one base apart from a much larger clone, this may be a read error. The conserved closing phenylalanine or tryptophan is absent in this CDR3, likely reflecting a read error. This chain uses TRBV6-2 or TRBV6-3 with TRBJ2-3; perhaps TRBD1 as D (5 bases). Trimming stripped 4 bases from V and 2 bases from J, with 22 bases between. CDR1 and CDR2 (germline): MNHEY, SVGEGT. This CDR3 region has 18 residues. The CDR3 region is CASSSRFRPAGPTDTQYL. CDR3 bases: TGTGCCAGCAGTTCGAGGTTTAGGCCTGCAGGGCCCACAGATACGCAGTATCTT.

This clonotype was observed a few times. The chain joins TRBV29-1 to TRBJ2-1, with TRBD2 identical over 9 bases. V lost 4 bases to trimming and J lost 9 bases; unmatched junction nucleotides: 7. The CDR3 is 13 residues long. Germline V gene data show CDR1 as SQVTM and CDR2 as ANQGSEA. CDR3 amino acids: CSVGLAGTVEQFF. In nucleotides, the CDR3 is TGCAGCGTTGGCCTAGCGGGAACGGTTGAGCAGTTCTTC.

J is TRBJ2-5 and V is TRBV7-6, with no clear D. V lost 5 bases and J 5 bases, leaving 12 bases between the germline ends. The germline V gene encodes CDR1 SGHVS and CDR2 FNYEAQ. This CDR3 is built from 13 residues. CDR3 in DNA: TGTGCCAGCAGCGCACCACTTGGGGAGACCCAGTACTTC. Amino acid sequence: CASSAPLGETQYF.

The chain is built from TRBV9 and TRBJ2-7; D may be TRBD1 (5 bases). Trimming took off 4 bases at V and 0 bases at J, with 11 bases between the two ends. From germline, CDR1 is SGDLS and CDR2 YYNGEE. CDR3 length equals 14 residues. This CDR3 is CASSRTISSYEQYF. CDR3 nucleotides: TGTGCCAGCAGCCGGACAATTAGCTCCTACGAGCAGTACTTC.

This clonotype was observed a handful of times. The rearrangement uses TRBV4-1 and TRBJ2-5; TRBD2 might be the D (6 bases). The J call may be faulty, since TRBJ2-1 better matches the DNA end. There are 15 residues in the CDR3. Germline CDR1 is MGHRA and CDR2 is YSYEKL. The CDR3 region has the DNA TGCGCCAGCAGCCAAGATGGGGCGGGACCTTCGATGCAGTTCTTC. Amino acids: CASSQDGAGPSMQFF.

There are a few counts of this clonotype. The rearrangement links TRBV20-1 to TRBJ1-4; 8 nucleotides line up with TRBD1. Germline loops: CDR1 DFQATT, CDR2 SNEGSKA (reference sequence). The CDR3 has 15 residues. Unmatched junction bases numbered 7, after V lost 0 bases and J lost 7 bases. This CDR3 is CSARDFRTGTEKLFF. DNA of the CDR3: TGCAGTGCTAGAGACTTTAGGACAGGGACTGAAAAACTGTTTTTT.

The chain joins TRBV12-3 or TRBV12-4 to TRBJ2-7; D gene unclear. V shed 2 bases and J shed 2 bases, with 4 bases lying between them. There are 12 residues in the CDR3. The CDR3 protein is CASSLITYEQYF. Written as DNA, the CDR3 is TGTGCCAGCAGTTTAATTACCTACGAGCAGTACTTC.